This TCR beta chain was captured in a study of identical twins. Study-wide results and limits: Beta clonotypes that were abundant in cord blood contained fewer insertions, a pattern absent from memory repertoires.

A note on this clonotype: Its antigen is currently unknown.

TCRdb reprocessed the 5' RACE reads with MiXCR, giving one entry per CDR3 protein. The sample consists of roughly 750,000 distinct CDR3 sequences, 21% of them appearing once. The CDR3 extends over 14 amino acids. Germline values: CDR1 SEHNR, CDR2 FQNEAQ (reference sequence). V gave up 0 bases and J gave up 7 bases, with 11 bases separating them. This sample was shared with a second study, whose subject was T cells expressing NK-cell markers. That work states: Seven sequenced donors out of eight were HCMV-seropositive, one seronegative.

The sequence was collected from a woman aged 18-29 years in good health. Material for sequencing was PBMCs. The gene calls are TRBV7-9 and TRBJ2-3; D is unclear. CDR3 region: CASSLAERLNTQYF. Written as DNA, the CDR3 is TGTGCCAGCAGCTTAGCCGAAAGGCTCAATACGCAGTATTTT.